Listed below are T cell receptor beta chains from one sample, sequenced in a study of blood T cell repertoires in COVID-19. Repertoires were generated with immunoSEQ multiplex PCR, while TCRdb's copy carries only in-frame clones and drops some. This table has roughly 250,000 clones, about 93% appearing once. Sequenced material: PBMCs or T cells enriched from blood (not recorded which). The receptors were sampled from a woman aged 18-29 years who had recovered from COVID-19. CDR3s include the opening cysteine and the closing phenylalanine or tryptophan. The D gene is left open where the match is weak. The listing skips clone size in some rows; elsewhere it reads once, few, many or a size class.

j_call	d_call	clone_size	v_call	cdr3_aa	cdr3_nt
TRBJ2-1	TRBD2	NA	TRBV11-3	CASSPGTSGSMYNEQFF	TGTGCCAGCAGCCCTGGGACTAGCGGGAGTATGTACAATGAGCAGTTCTTC
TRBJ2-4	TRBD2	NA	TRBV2	CASRGPGTSGSVIQYF	TGTGCCAGCAGGGGCCCCGGGACTAGCGGGAGTGTTATCCAGTACTTC
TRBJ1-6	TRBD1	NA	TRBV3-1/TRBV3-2	CASSRTGQTRNSPLHF	TGTGCCAGCAGCCGAACGGGACAGACTAGGAATTCACCCCTCCACTTT
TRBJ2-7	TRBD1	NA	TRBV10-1	CASSESWTGKQYF	TGCGCCAGCAGTGAGTCATGGACAGGGAAGCAGTACTTC
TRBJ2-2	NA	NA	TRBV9	CASSPLFGELFF	TGTGCCAGCAGCCCCTTGTTCGGGGAGCTGTTTTTT
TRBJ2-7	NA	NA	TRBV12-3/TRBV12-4	CASSPTGNEQYF	TGTGCCAGCAGTCCCACAGGGAACGAGCAGTACTTC
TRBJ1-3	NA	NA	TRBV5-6	CASSLAMLSYSGNTIYF	TGTGCCAGCAGCTTGGCGATGCTGAGTTACTCTGGAAACACCATATATTTT
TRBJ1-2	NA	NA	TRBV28	CASSPGGAAYGYTF	TGTGCCAGCAGCCCTGGCGGGGCGGCCTATGGCTACACCTTC
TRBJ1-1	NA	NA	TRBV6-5	CASSSYQGGTEAFF	TGTGCCAGCAGTTCATACCAGGGAGGCACTGAAGCTTTCTTT
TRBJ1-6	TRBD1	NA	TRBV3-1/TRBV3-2	CASSLRQGDNSPLHF	TGTGCCAGCAGCCTGCGACAGGGCGATAATTCACCCCTCCACTTT
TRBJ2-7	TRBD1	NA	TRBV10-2	CASILGTGAYEQYF	TGCGCCAGCATCCTTGGGACAGGGGCCTACGAGCAGTACTTC
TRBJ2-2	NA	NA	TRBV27	CASGSQANTGELFF	TGTGCCAGCGGGTCTCAGGCGAACACCGGGGAGCTGTTTTTT
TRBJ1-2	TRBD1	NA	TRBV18	CASSPGRGQGHGYTF	TGTGCCAGCTCACCTGGTAGGGGACAGGGGCATGGCTACACCTTC
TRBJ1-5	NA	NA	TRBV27	CASSYQGRGNQPQHF	TGTGCCAGCAGTTATCAGGGGAGGGGCAATCAGCCCCAGCATTTT
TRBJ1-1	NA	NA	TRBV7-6	CASSPGWEVNTEAFF	TGTGCCAGCAGCCCAGGTTGGGAGGTGAACACTGAAGCTTTCTTT
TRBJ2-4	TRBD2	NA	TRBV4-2	CASSETSGGSKNIQYF	TGTGCCAGCAGCGAGACTAGCGGGGGTTCCAAAAACATTCAGTACTTC
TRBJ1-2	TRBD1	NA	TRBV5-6	CASSLPGQGSSGYTF	TGTGCCAGCAGCTTACCGGGACAGGGATCAAGTGGCTACACCTTC
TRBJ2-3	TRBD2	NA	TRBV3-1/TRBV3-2	CASTLLAAGTDTQYF	TGTGCCAGCACCCTTCTAGCGGCTGGTACAGATACGCAGTATTTT
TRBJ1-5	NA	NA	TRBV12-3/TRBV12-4	CASSQVNQPQHF	TGTGCCAGCAGCCAGGTGAATCAGCCCCAGCATTTT
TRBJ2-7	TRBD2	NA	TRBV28	CASSLAGGDEQYF	TGTGCCAGCAGTCTAGCGGGAGGCGACGAGCAGTACTTC
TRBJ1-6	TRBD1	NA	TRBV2	CASCGDRDRGSYNSPLHF	TGTGCCAGCTGTGGGGACCGGGACAGGGGTTCCTATAATTCACCCCTCCACTTT
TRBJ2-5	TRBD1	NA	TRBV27	CASSLSTTGGGKTQYF	TGTGCCAGCAGTTTATCGACTACAGGGGGCGGTAAGACCCAGTACTTC
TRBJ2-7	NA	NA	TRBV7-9	CASSRVSYEQYF	TGTGCCAGCAGCCGGGTGAGCTACGAGCAGTACTTC
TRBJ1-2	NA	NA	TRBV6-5	CASSYSRSRGYTF	TGTGCCAGCAGTTACTCCCGCAGTCGTGGCTACACCTTC
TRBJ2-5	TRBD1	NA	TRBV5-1	CASSQLQGRETQYF	TGCGCCAGCAGTCAACTACAGGGGAGAGAGACCCAGTACTTC
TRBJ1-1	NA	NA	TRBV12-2	CASRFRQGANTEAFF	TGTGCAAGTCGCTTTCGCCAGGGGGCGAACACTGAAGCTTTCTTT
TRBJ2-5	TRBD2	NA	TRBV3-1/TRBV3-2	CASSQDSGWQETQYF	TGTGCCAGCAGCCAAGATAGCGGGTGGCAAGAGACCCAGTACTTC
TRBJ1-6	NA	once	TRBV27	CASSSEVNSPLHF	TGTGCCAGCAGTTCAGAGGTCAATTCACCCCTCCACTTT
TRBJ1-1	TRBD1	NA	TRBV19	CASLTGGKDTEAFF	TGTGCCAGCCTAACAGGGGGAAAGGACACTGAAGCTTTCTTT
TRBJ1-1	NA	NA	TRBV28	CASSRLQGRGAFF	TGTGCCAGCAGTCGCCTACAGGGAAGAGGGGCTTTCTTT
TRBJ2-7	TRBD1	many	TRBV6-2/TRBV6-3	CAASPGQGPPEQYF	TGTGCCGCCAGCCCGGGACAGGGCCCCCCCGAGCAGTACTTC
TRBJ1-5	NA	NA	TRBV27	CASSFGLRGQPQHF	TGTGCCAGCAGTTTTGGTCTAAGGGGTCAGCCCCAGCATTTT
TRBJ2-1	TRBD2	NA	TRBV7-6	CASSSSGGYYNEQFF	TGTGCCAGCAGCTCTAGCGGGGGTTACTACAATGAGCAGTTCTTC
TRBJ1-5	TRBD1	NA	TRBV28	CASSLTGDYQPQHF	TGTGCCAGCAGTTTGACAGGGGATTATCAGCCCCAGCATTTT
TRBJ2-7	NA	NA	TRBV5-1	CASSFDSTGPYEQYF	TGCGCCAGCAGCTTCGACAGCACCGGACCTTACGAGCAGTACTTC
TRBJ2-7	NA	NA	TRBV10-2	CASSDVRAYEQYF	TGCGCCAGCAGTGATGTCAGGGCCTACGAGCAGTACTTC
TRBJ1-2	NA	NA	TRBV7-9	CASSHTGTRDYGYTF	TGTGCCAGCAGCCATACAGGGACCCGAGATTATGGCTACACCTTC
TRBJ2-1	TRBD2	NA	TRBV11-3	CASSLDIAGGAEQFF	TGTGCCAGCAGCTTAGATATAGCGGGAGGAGCTGAGCAGTTCTTC
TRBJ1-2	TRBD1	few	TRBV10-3	CAMGQEGPGYTF	TGTGCCATGGGACAGGAGGGGCCAGGCTACACCTTC
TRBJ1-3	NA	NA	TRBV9	CASSVGLRETGNTIYF	TGTGCCAGCAGCGTAGGATTACGGGAGACTGGAAACACCATATATTTT
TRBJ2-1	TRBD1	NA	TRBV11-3	CASRDRSYNEQFF	TGTGCCAGCAGGGACAGGTCCTACAATGAGCAGTTCTTC
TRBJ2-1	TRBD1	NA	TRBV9	CASSVGQGANEQFF	TGTGCCAGCAGCGTCGGACAGGGGGCGAATGAGCAGTTCTTC
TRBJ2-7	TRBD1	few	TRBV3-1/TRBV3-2	CASSEGQGLGEQYF	TGTGCCAGCAGCGAGGGACAGGGGCTGGGCGAGCAGTACTTC
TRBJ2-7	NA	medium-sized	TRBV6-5	CASSSPGGAYEQYF	TGTGCCAGCAGTTCCCCCGGCGGGGCATACGAGCAGTACTTC
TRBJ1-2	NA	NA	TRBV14	CASSQVATANYGYTF	TGTGCCAGCAGCCAAGTCGCGACAGCTAACTATGGCTACACCTTC
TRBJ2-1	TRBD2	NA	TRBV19	CASKGKRELYNEQFF	TGTGCCAGTAAAGGAAAGCGGGAGTTGTACAATGAGCAGTTCTTC
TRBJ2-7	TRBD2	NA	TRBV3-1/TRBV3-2	CASSHGTSGAYEQYF	TGTGCCAGCAGCCACGGGACTAGCGGGGCATACGAGCAGTACTTC
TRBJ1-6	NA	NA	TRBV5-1	CASSLAGDYNSPLHF	TGCGCCAGCAGCTTGGCCGGGGACTATAATTCACCCCTCCACTTT
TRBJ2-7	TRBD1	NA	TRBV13	CASSATPGQGERYEQYF	TGTGCCAGCAGCGCTACTCCGGGACAGGGGGAGCGGTACGAGCAGTACTTC
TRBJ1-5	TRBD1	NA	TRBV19	CASSAGQGADQPQHF	TGTGCCAGTAGTGCCGGACAGGGGGCCGATCAGCCCCAGCATTTT